The clone carrying this T cell receptor beta chain was observed a handful of times. Its antigen remains unidentified. The entry originates in a study of response to subunit inactivated influenza vaccine. Study-level results: There was a suggestion from the authors that each seasonal influenza vaccination recruits few new T cells.

MiXCR, applied by TCRdb to the RT-PCR reads, yields one record per CDR3 protein. The data contain around 540,000 distinct CDR3 sequences, around 11% of them singletons. This CDR3 has 16 amino acids. Germline values: CDR1 SEHNR, CDR2 FQNEAQ (reference sequence). V lost 1 base, J lost 2 bases, and 14 bases lay in between. The material was PBMCs from blood, obtained on the day of vaccination. The chain carries TRBV7-9 and TRBJ1-2, with D possibly being TRBD1 (6 bases). The TCR comes from a man in his fifties or sixties who received an inactivated influenza vaccine. This CDR3 is CASSLVADRMNYGYTF. CDR3 sequence (DNA): TGTGCCAGCAGCTTAGTGGCCGACAGGATGAACTATGGCTACACCTTC.